Included here is one T cell receptor (beta chain) sequence, with context. Participants reported their clinical history, and cohort assignment relied on those reports. The method was immunoSEQ multiplex PCR; TCRdb's version includes in-frame clones alone and lacks a portion of them. Of 470,000 or so clones in the sample, 70% to 90% are singletons; the top ten hold around 1.8%. The data stem from a study of blood T cell repertoires in COVID-19. V was pared by 5 bases and J by 8 bases, with 12 bases between. Germline lookup yields CDR1 LNHDA and CDR2 SQIVND (reference sequence). The CDR3 runs to 13 residues.

Sequenced: PBMCs or T cells enriched from blood (not recorded which). This TCR derives from a woman between 18 and 29 years old with acute COVID-19. The V and J genes are TRBV19 and TRBJ1-4; D perhaps matches TRBD1 (6 bases). The CDR3 region has the DNA TGTGCCAGTAGTCGCGGGGGCGGAGAAAAACTGTTTTTT. Amino acids: CASSRGGGEKLFF.